These T cell receptor beta chains were read from a single sample in a study of CDR3 diversity in severe acne. TCRdb re-analysed the PCR reads in MiXCR, keeping a single row per CDR3 protein. The sample lists roughly 100,000 distinct CDR3 sequences, roughly half occurring once. Source material: blood. These receptors all stem from a male donor with acne. The CDR3 runs from the conserved cysteine through the conserved F or W. Fields, in order: CDR3 DNA, CDR3 protein, D gene, clone size, V gene, J gene. The D gene is left open where the match is weak. The size of a clone is reported for some rows only, either as once, few or many, or as a class for expanded clones.

DNA: TGTGCCAGCAGTGAATCGGCCACCATACACACTGAAGCTTTCTTT
CDR3: CASSESATIHTEAFF
D: NA
size: NA
V: TRBV6-1
J: TRBJ1-1

DNA: TGTGCCAGCATCGAGACTCCCTGGCCCGAAGCTTTCTTT
CDR3: CASIETPWPEAFF
D: NA
size: many
V: TRBV7-9
J: TRBJ1-1

DNA: TGTGCCAGCAGTTACCGTTATCAGCCCCAGCATTTT
CDR3: CASSYRYQPQHF
D: NA
size: few
V: TRBV6-2/TRBV6-3
J: TRBJ1-5

DNA: TGCGCCAGCAGCATTAGCGACAATGAGCAGTTCTTC
CDR3: CASSISDNEQFF
D: NA
size: medium-sized
V: TRBV5-1
J: TRBJ2-1

DNA: TGTGCCACCAGTGATTTTTCAGGCGGGAAAGGTGTAGATACGCAGTATTTT
CDR3: CATSDFSGGKGVDTQYF
D: NA
size: once
V: TRBV24-1
J: TRBJ2-3

DNA: TGTGCCAGCCACGAATGGGGAGCTACCTATGGCTACACCTTC
CDR3: CASHEWGATYGYTF
D: NA
size: NA
V: TRBV5-6
J: TRBJ1-2

DNA: TGCGCCAGCAGTGACCTCGGACAGGGGCATGAAGCCTTCTTT
CDR3: CASSDLGQGHEAFF
D: TRBD1
size: NA
V: TRBV10-1
J: TRBJ1-1

DNA: TGTGCCACCAGCAGACAAGGGACAGGGATGCTTCGCGCTAACGAGCAGTACTTC
CDR3: CATSRQGTGMLRANEQYF
D: TRBD1
size: NA
V: TRBV15
J: TRBJ2-7

DNA: TGTGCCAGCAGCTTAGGGGGGACACCCAACTCTGGGGCCAACGTCCTGACTTTC
CDR3: CASSLGGTPNSGANVLTF
D: NA
size: few
V: TRBV7-8
J: TRBJ2-6

DNA: TGCGCCAGCAGCCAAGGGGCTAGCGGGTGGTACGAGCAGTTCTTC
CDR3: CASSQGASGWYEQFF
D: TRBD2
size: many
V: TRBV4-3
J: TRBJ2-1